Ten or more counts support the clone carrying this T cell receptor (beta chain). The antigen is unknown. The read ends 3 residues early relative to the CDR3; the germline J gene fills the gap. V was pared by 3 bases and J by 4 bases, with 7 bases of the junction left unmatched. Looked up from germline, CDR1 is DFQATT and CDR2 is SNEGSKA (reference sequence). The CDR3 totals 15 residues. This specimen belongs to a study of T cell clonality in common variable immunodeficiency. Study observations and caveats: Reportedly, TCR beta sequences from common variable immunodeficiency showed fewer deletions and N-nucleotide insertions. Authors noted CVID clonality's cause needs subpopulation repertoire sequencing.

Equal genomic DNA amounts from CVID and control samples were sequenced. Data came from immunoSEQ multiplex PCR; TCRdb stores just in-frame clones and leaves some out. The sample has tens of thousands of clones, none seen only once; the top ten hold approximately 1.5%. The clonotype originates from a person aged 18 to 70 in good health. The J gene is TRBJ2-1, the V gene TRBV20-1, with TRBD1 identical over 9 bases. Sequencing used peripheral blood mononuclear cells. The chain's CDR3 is CSASRTGAGYNEQFF. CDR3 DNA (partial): TGCAGTGCTAGCAGGACAGGGGCGGGGTACAATGAG.